One sample yielded the 25 T cell receptor beta chains listed below, sequenced in a study of glioma-infiltrating T cells. Amplification of TCR alpha and beta CDR3 regions from RNA used iRepertoire nested multiplex PCR. TCRdb reprocessed the multiplex PCR reads with MiXCR, giving one entry per CDR3 protein. This sample carries roughly 120,000 distinct CDR3 sequences, 20% to 25% of them seen once, and the ten largest clones take 35%. Sequenced material: glioma tissue, nonneoplastic brain tissue, or PBMCs (not recorded which). The receptors shown here come from a human donor with low-grade glioma or glioblastoma, undergoing nonglioma brain surgery, or in good health (not recorded which).

As regards this clonotype: A much larger clone differs by one base, so this may be a read error. The rearrangement uses TRBV7-9 and TRBJ2-7; D is uncertain. This CDR3 has 12 residues. Germline CDR1 reads SEHNR; CDR2 reads FQNEAQ (reference sequence). Trimming cost V 4 bases and J 2 bases, with 6 bases left between them. This CDR3 is CASSSNPYEQYF. The CDR3 DNA is TGTGCCAGCAGCTCCAATCCCTACGAGCAGTACTTC.

Notes on this clonotype: The CDR3 does not end in the conserved phenylalanine or tryptophan, so this is likely a read error. The chain employs TRBV6-1 and TRBJ2-3; the D gene is possibly TRBD2 (5 bases). CDR3 length: 12 residues. CDR1 is MNHNS and CDR2 is SASEGT in the germline V gene. The CDR3 loop is CAIILRGDRQYY. Here the CDR3 DNA reads TGTGCCATCATCCTCCGGGGAGATAGGCAGTATTAT.

Comments on this clonotype: This could be a read error, since a much larger clone is one nucleotide away. The gene calls are TRBV12-3 or TRBV12-4 and TRBJ1-5; unclear D gene. The CDR3 contains 13 residues. The CDR3 here is CAGSIGVHQPQHF. In nucleotides, the CDR3 is TGTGCCGGCAGTATCGGAGTGCATCAGCCCCAGCATTTT.

This clonotype was counted once. Just one base apart from a much larger clone, this may be a read error. V usage is TRBV19 and J usage is TRBJ2-7; 7 bases fit TRBD1. The V segment lost 7 bases and the J segment 3 bases; nucleotides outside the gene matches: 6. Germline CDR1 and CDR2: LNHDA and SQIVND (reference sequence). CDR3 length: 13 amino acids. DNA of the CDR3: TGTGCCAGTATTTCGACAGGGTTCTACGAGCAGTACTTC. Protein: CASISTGFYEQYF. Drawing the rest from reference TRBV19 and TRBJ2-7, the complete variable domain is DGGITQSPKYLFRKEGQNVTLSCEQNLNHDAMYWYRQDPGQGLRLIYYSQIVNDFQKGDIAEGYSVSREKKESFPLTVTSAQKNPTAFYLCASISTGFYEQYFGPGTRLTVT.

Concerning this clonotype: The junction differs from germline at one of its ends, possibly a read error. The chain employs TRBV7-2 and TRBJ2-1; possibly TRBD2 for D (6 bases). CDR1 and CDR2 (germline): SGHTA, FQGNSA. CDR3 length: 13 amino acids. The chain's CDR3 is CASSLGTYNKQFF. As DNA, the CDR3 is TGTGCCAGCAGCTTGGGGACTTACAATAAGCAGTTCTTC. The full variable domain, its missing parts supplied by reference TRBV7-2 and TRBJ2-1, is GAGVSQSPSNKVTEKGKDVELRCDPISGHTALYWYRQSLGQGLEFLIYFQGNSAPDKSGLPSDRFSAERTGGSVSTLTIQRTQQEDSAVYLCASSLGTYNKQFFGPGTRLTVL.

This clonotype was recorded many times. This chain uses TRBV6-1 with TRBJ2-2; 8 nucleotides line up with TRBD2. The J segment lost 5 bases and the V segment lost 5 bases, leaving 4 bases of the junction unmatched. Germline values: CDR1 MNHNS, CDR2 SASEGT. The CDR3 consists of 14 residues. CDR3 bases: TGTGCCAGCAGTTACAGCGGGGGAACCGGGGAGCTGTTTTTT. Residues: CASSYSGGTGELFF.

This clonotype came up once. This sequence joins TRBV20-1 and TRBJ2-7; 10 bases fit TRBD2. Trimming removed 6 bases from V and 7 bases from J; junction bases left unmatched: 6. In germline, CDR1 is DFQATT, CDR2 SNEGSKA (reference sequence). This CDR3 is 12 amino acids long. CDR3 region: CSATSGDGEQYF. The CDR3 DNA sequence: TGCAGTGCCACTAGCGGGGACGGGGAGCAGTACTTC.

This clonotype was observed a handful of times. The gene calls are TRBV11-3 and TRBJ2-5; TRBD2 might be the D (8 bases). Germline CDR1 reads SGHNT; CDR2 reads YENEEA. The CDR3 runs 18 residues. With 0 bases removed from V and 0 bases from J, the gap between germline ends came to 17 bases. The DNA of the CDR3 is TGTGCCAGCAGCTTAGAGCCCAGGGGGACTAGGTACCAAGAGACCCAGTACTTC. Translation: CASSLEPRGTRYQETQYF.

In its sample, this clonotype was seen many times. This CDR3 is CAISESGGTDTQYF. The DNA of the CDR3 is TGTGCCATCAGTGAGTCCGGCGGCACAGATACGCAGTATTTT. The rearrangement links TRBV10-3 to TRBJ2-3; D not certain. With 0 bases removed from V and 1 base from J, the gap between germline ends came to 5 bases. Per the germline V gene, CDR1 is ENHRY and CDR2 is SYGVKD. This CDR3 region has 14 residues.

This clonotype was seen ten or more times. The chain employs TRBV25-1 and TRBJ2-3; 16 bases match TRBD2. Germline values: CDR1 MGHDK, CDR2 SYGVNS. CDR3 size: 18 residues. V shed 3 bases and J 3 bases; nucleotides not matched to a gene: 6. CDR3 protein: CASSEPGLAGGPTDTQYF. Written as DNA, the CDR3 is TGTGCCAGCAGTGAGCCGGGACTAGCGGGGGGGCCGACAGATACGCAGTATTTT.

This clonotype was recorded a few times. The chain recombines TRBV29-1 with TRBJ2-1, with TRBD2 identical over 8 bases. Germline CDR1 and CDR2: SQVTM and ANQGSEA. CDR3 length: 17 residues. V shed 7 bases, J shed 0 bases, and the junction held 14 bases outside the gene matches. The CDR3 sequence is CSGHPPSGQSSYNEQFF. CDR3 sequence (DNA): TGCAGCGGCCATCCCCCTAGCGGGCAGAGCTCCTACAATGAGCAGTTCTTC.

Here the CDR3 reads CSAGPTGLYEQYF. The CDR3 nucleotides are TGCAGTGCAGGCCCAACGGGGCTCTACGAGCAGTACTTC. The V gene is TRBV20-1, the J gene TRBJ2-1, with D perhaps matching TRBD1 or TRBD2 (5 bases each). With the DNA end fitting TRBJ2-7 better, the J assignment may be wrong. Per the germline V gene, CDR1 is DFQATT and CDR2 is SNEGSKA (reference sequence). This CDR3 has 13 amino acids.

A single count supports this clonotype. The V call is TRBV18, the J call TRBJ2-7, with TRBD1 matching over 9 bases. After removal of 6 bases from V and 3 bases from J, the junction contained 6 bases not matched to a gene. Germline V lookup: CDR1 KGHSH, CDR2 LQKENI. The CDR3 length is 14 residues. The CDR3 DNA reads TGTGCCAGCTCCTCAGGGACAGGGTGCTACGAGCAGTACTTC. Protein product: CASSSGTGCYEQYF. Full variable domain (missing parts from reference TRBV18 and TRBJ2-7): NAGVMQNPRHLVRRRGQEARLRCSPMKGHSHVYWYRQLPEEGLKFMVYLQKENIIDESGMPKERFSAEFPKEGPSILRIQQVVRGDSAAYFCASSSGTGCYEQYFGPGTRLTVT.

This clonotype has a handful of counts. This rearrangement joins TRBV2 to TRBJ1-2; maybe TRBD1 (6 bases). The CDR3 totals 14 residues. V gave up 6 bases and J gave up 0 bases, with 11 bases separating them. CDR1 is SNHLY and CDR2 is FYNNEI in the germline V gene. The CDR3 sequence: CASSRTETNYGYTF. DNA of the CDR3: TGTGCCAGCAGCCGGACAGAAACTAACTATGGCTACACCTTC.

This clonotype showed up many times. The V and J genes are TRBV6-2 or TRBV6-3 and TRBJ1-1, with TRBD1 as a possible D gene (5 bases). The germline V gene encodes CDR1 MNHEY and CDR2 SVGEGT. CDR3 length: 14 residues. Trimming removed 5 bases at V and 4 bases at J, with 14 bases between. As DNA, the CDR3 is TGTGCCAGCAGTCGACAGTTTGAGGGCACTGAAGCTTTCTTT. Protein product: CASSRQFEGTEAFF.

This clonotype showed up many times. The chain employs TRBV28 and TRBJ1-6, with unresolved D. This CDR3 spans 13 amino acids. Trimming removed 6 bases at V and 4 bases at J, with 7 bases between. CDR1 and CDR2 from the germline V gene are MDHEN and SYDVKM. The CDR3 reads CASRTSYNSPLHF. The CDR3 nucleotides read TGTGCCAGCAGGACATCTTATAATTCACCCCTCCACTTT.

The sample holds many counts of this clonotype. The chain has TRBV29-1 and TRBJ2-1; no definite D call. The CDR3 is 12 residues long. From germline, CDR1 is SQVTM and CDR2 ANQGSEA. The V end lost 4 bases, the J end lost 6 bases, and 10 bases lay between the germline ends. The DNA for the CDR3 is TGCAGCGTTGTAGACCGATTCAATGAGCAGTTCTTC. Its protein product is CSVVDRFNEQFF.

This clonotype was found a few times. V usage is TRBV19 and J usage is TRBJ2-6; D is ambiguous. V dropped 4 bases and J dropped 0 bases, with 13 bases sitting between them. The CDR3 extends over 17 amino acids. Germline CDR1 reads LNHDA; CDR2 reads SQIVND (reference sequence). The CDR3 coding sequence is TGTGCCAGTAGTACAGGTCTCCCCCTCTCTGGGGCCAACGTCCTGACTTTC. This translates into CASSTGLPLSGANVLTF.

V gene TRBV20-1 combines with J gene TRBJ2-1; 12 bases are shared with TRBD2. V lost 3 bases to trimming and J lost 6 bases; unmatched junction nucleotides: 3. This CDR3 spans 14 amino acids. CDR1 and CDR2 from the germline V gene are DFQATT and SNEGSKA (reference sequence). The CDR3, as DNA: TGCAGTGCTAGGACTAGCGGGAGTTTCAATGAGCAGTTCTTC. Amino acid sequence: CSARTSGSFNEQFF.

This clonotype came up a few times. Just one base apart from a much larger clone, this may be a read error. The chain uses TRBV28 and TRBJ1-4; 9 positions agree with TRBD1. Germline values: CDR1 MDHEN, CDR2 SYDVKM. The CDR3 runs 15 residues. CDR3: CASRTAGTGKEKLLF. In DNA, the CDR3 is TGTGCCAGCAGGACCGCCGGGACAGGGAAAGAAAAACTGCTTTTT. The full variable domain, with the rest looked up from reference TRBV28 and TRBJ1-4, is DVKVTQSSRYLVKRTGEKVFLECVQDMDHENMFWYRQDPGLGLRLIYFSYDVKMKEKGDIPEGYSVSREKKERFSLILESASTNQTSMYLCASRTAGTGKEKLLFGSGTQLSVL.

This clonotype occurred a few times. The gene calls are TRBV29-1 and TRBJ1-4; D call uncertain. The CDR3 is 15 amino acids. The germline V and J ends were trimmed by 4 bases and 2 bases, with 14 bases remaining between them. Germline assignment: CDR1 SQVTM and CDR2 ANQGSEA. The CDR3 DNA reads TGCAGCGTTGGTCGCGGGAGGTCTACTAATGAAAAACTGTTTTTT. This sequence encodes CSVGRGRSTNEKLFF.

This clonotype was seen ten or more times. This chain connects TRBV20-1 to TRBJ2-3; the match to TRBD2 covers 10 bases. Per the germline V gene, CDR1 is DFQATT and CDR2 is SNEGSKA (reference sequence). V was pared by 5 bases and J by 1 base, with 3 bases of the junction left unmatched. This CDR3 is built from 14 residues. The CDR3 spells CSAVGTSGTDTQYF. CDR3 DNA sequence: TGCAGTGCTGTAGGGACTAGCGGCACAGATACGCAGTATTTT.

This clonotype was counted at least ten times. The genes are TRBV7-3 and TRBJ1-2, with 8 bases that match TRBD1. This CDR3 has 17 amino acids. V lost 3 bases, J lost 4 bases, and 13 bases stayed unmatched. Germline V gene lookup returns CDR1 SGHTA and CDR2 FQGTGA. This CDR3 is CASSFVTGQGPPYGYTF. CDR3 sequence (DNA): TGTGCCAGCAGCTTTGTTACTGGACAGGGTCCCCCCTATGGCTACACCTTC. The full variable domain, rest sourced from reference TRBV7-3 and TRBJ1-2, is GAGVSQTPSNKVTEKGKYVELRCDPISGHTALYWYRQSLGQGPEFLIYFQGTGAADDSGLPNDRFFAVRPEGSVSTLKIQRTERGDSAVYLCASSFVTGQGPPYGYTFGSGTRLTVV.

Notes on this clonotype: A much larger clonotype is one base distant, so this may be a read error. This chain joins TRBV4-1 and TRBJ1-1, with D unresolved. V dropped 0 bases and J dropped 1 base, with 9 bases sitting between them. This CDR3 contains 15 residues. Looked up from germline, CDR1 is MGHRA and CDR2 is YSYEKL. Here the CDR3 reads CASSQDHRANTEAFF. CDR3 DNA: TGCGCCAGCAGCCAAGATCACCGAGCGAACACTGAAGCTTTCTTT.

This clonotype was found a few times. This rearrangement joins TRBV7-3 to TRBJ2-7; 13 positions match TRBD2. The CDR3 length is 14 residues. Per germline, CDR1 SGHTA and CDR2 FQGTGA. Losses at the gene ends were 5 bases for V and 4 bases for J; bases not matched to a gene: 2. In nucleotides, the CDR3 is TGTGCCAGCAGCGGGACTAGCGGGACGTACGAGCAGTACTTC. This codes for CASSGTSGTYEQYF.